This T cell receptor beta chain is from a study of CD8 T cells in Susac syndrome (dated 2019 in TCRdb). With respect to the entire study: Whether CD8+ T cell activation and differentiation in Susac syndrome was antigen driven was tested using repertoire sequencing. CD8+ T cell repertoire clonality was compared between about 12 healthy donors, approximately 14 Susac syndrome patients and some 15 multiple sclerosis patients.

RNA was extracted using the RNeasy kit, and about 0.5 to 1 ug of the RNA was reverse transcribed with random hexamers. The immunoSEQ multiplex PCR assay, covering 54 Vbeta and 13 Jbeta segments, was used to amplify TCR beta CDR3 regions. PCR amplification bias was corrected by using a synthetic template baseline for primer optimization and computational correction. Per the source publication's procedure: Reads were annotated to V, D and J genes according to IMGT and were analyzed with immunoSEQ Analyzer, with only productive sequences retained. Clonality was calculated as one minus the Shannon entropy normalized by log2 of the number of productive unique sequences. Public and private clones were assessed among the 100 most prevalent clones of each patient and control. Susac-specific clones were defined as absent from healthy and MS cohorts, over a thousand published viral clones and other ImmuneACCESS disease sequences. TCRdb ran its own pipeline on the public reads, namely fastp trimming at Q25 and MiXCR clone calling, and kept in-frame beta chains. Every entry covers one CDR3 protein and lists the most common genes and DNA from its rows. TCRdb, not the authors, supplied the V and J calls. The sample contains 330,000 or so distinct CDR3 sequences, 75% to 85% of them found a single time. Of the sample, roughly 0.21% is held by the ten largest clones.

To note about this clonotype: What this receptor recognizes is not known. It has no much larger one-base neighbor in the sample; base qualities were not kept.

The junction shows trimming of 6 bases on V and 4 bases on J, and the gene matches do not reach 3 bases of it. From the cysteine through the phenylalanine, the CDR3 covers 15 amino acids. Only the CDR3 part of the read is kept: 45 bases, read in frame from the first base. The germline V gene gives CDR1 as SNHLY and CDR2 as FYNNEI. High-throughput TCR beta sequencing profiled peripheral blood CD8+ and CD4+ T cells from healthy donors, Susac syndrome patients and multiple sclerosis patients. The multiple sclerosis controls were treatment-naive patients who had stable or active relapsing-remitting disease and met the revised McDonald criteria. Bulk CD8+ and CD4+ T cells were purified magnetically by negative isolation, whereas CD8+ TEMRA cells were enriched by FACS. Blood was drawn into EDTA tubes, processed within 24 hours, and PBMCs were isolated by density gradient centrifugation. PBMCs destined for TCR sequencing were cryopreserved in liquid nitrogen and later thawed in a 37 °C water bath. The sorted or isolated CD4+, CD8+ and CD8+ TEMRA cells had a purity of 90% or higher.

Study-wide conclusions, independent of this receptor: The number of individuals in the TCR sequencing and HLA analysis was acknowledged as relatively small.

The chain links TRBV2 with TRBJ2-1, and 13 junction bases match TRBD2. The receptor's source is a human donor with multiple sclerosis. Material: CD8+ T cells from PBMCs. This receptor carries the CDR3 CASRGTSGTYNEQFF. The nucleotide sequence reads TGTGCCAGCAGGGGGACTAGCGGGACTTACAATGAGCAGTTCTTC.